This T cell receptor beta chain was found in a study of T cell changes during pregnancy in multiple sclerosis. The CDR3 has 16 residues. The V end lost 4 bases, the J end lost 7 bases, and 20 bases lay between the germline ends. The germline V gene has CDR1 SGHKS and CDR2 YYEKEE (reference sequence). Sequencing was performed with immunoSEQ multiplex PCR; in TCRdb, only in-frame clones are kept and a portion is missing. The sample holds about 48,000 clones, 88% seen once. The sequence came from a female donor with multiple sclerosis, enrolled in a pregnancy study. Sequencing was performed on CD4+ T cells from peripheral blood mononuclear cells, taken in the second trimester of pregnancy. The chain links TRBV5-5 to TRBJ2-2; D might be TRBD2 (6 bases). Here the CDR3 DNA reads TGTGCCAGCAGCCCTCTGGTCGCGGGGTGGGACGGGGAGCTGTTTTTT. Encoded protein: CASSPLVAGWDGELFF. Together with reference TRBV5-5 and TRBJ2-2, the CDR3 gives the full variable domain: DAGVTQSPTHLIKTRGQQVTLRCSPISGHKSVSWYQQVLGQGPQFIFQYYEKEERGRGNFPDRFSARQFPNYSSELNVNALLLGDSALYLCASSPLVAGWDGELFFGEGSRLTVL.